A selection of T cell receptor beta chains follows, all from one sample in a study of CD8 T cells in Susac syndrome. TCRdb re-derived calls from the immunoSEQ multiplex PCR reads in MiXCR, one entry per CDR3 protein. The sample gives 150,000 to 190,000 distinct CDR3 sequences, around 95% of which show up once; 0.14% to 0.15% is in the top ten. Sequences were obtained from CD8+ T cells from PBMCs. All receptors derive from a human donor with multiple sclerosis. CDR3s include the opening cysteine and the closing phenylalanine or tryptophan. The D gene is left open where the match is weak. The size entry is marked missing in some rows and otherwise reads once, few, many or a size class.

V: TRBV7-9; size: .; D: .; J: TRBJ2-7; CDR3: CASSSILGGPGHEQYF
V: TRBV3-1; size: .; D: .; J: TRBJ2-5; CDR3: CASSAQGKTQYF
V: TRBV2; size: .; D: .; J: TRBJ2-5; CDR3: CASNTQYF
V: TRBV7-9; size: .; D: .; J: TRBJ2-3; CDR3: CASSRPAESTDTQYF
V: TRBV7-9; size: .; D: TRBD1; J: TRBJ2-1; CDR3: CASSPQGQYNEQFF
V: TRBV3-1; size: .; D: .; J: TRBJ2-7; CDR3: CASSQEGFGPIYEQYF
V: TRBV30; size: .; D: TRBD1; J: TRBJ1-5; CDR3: CAWSEGTANSQPQHF
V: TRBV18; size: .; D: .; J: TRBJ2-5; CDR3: CASSPGAAYQETQYF
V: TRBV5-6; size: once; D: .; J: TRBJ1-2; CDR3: CASSPLEDGYTF
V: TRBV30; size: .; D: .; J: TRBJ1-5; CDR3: CAWSTGRGRDQPQHF
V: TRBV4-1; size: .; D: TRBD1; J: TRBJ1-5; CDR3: CASSLGGTDNQPQHF
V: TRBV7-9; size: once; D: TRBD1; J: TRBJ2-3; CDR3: CASTPASGRDRGDTQYF
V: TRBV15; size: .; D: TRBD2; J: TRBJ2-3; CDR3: CATSREGGLAGTTDTQYF
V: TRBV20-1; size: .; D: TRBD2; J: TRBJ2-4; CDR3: CSARGTSGGEENIQYF